The following is a TCR beta chain sequence with its context. Per the authors' pipeline: Amplification of reference gene primers provided the estimated nucleated cell counts. Generated by immunoSEQ multiplex PCR, the TCRdb table keeps only in-frame clones and is missing some. That table supplies the V and J calls and clone size; D and trimming were determined from the DNA. The sample has about 670,000 clones; 80% to 90% are singletons. The data stem from a study of blood T cell repertoires in COVID-19. Overall study context: The samples span acute and convalescent COVID-19 from the United States, Italy and Spain. Sample material is recorded as cDNA or gDNA derived from T cells, B-cell-depleted T cells, or PBMCs.

The sample comprised peripheral blood. The source is a young woman with acute or convalescent COVID-19.

This CDR3 reads CAWTPDRGYTYEQYF. As DNA, the CDR3 is TGTGCCTGGACTCCAGACAGGGGATATACCTACGAGCAGTACTTC. The chain joins TRBV30 to TRBJ2-7; 8 bases agree with TRBD1. Germline loops: CDR1 GTSNPN, CDR2 SVGIG (reference sequence). The CDR3 contains 15 residues. The J segment lost 2 bases and the V segment lost 4 bases, leaving 10 bases of the junction unmatched.